This T cell receptor (beta chain) emerged from a study of cytomegalovirus exposure and HLA in healthy donors. Study outcomes and limitations: The study labeled around 160 TCR beta chains cytomegalovirus-associated. Per a later analysis, about 15,000 TCR beta sequences showed association with HLA alleles at 0.05 false discovery rate.

Germline CDR1 SGDLS, CDR2 YYNGEE. V lost 3 bases and J lost 3, with 12 bases in between. This CDR3 spans 14 amino acids. Remarks on this clone: The antigen is unknown.

The PCR contained 60 Vbeta and 13 Jbeta primers. The protocol was immunoSEQ multiplex PCR, while the TCRdb copy is restricted to in-frame clones and leaves out a portion. Of roughly 180,000 clones detected, roughly 80% appear once; the ten largest clones hold 2% to 2.5%. The source of this sequence is a male donor in good health and CMV-seronegative. The chain carries TRBV9 and TRBJ1-1, with D perhaps TRBD1 (6 bases). Sequencing was done on a sample of PBMCs. The CDR3, as DNA: TGTGCCAGCAGCGCACAGGGTCTGCACACTGAAGCTTTCTTT. Its protein is CASSAQGLHTEAFF.